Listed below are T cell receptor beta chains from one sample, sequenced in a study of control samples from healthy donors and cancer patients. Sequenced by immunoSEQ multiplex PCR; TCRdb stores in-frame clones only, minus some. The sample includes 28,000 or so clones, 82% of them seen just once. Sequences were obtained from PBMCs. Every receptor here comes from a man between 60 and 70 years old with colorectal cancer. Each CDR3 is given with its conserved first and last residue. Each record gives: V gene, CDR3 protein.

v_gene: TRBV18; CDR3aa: CASSQDRSDYGYTF
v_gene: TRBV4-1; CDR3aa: CASSQSGQINEQFF
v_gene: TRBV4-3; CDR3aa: CASSSGKGETQYF
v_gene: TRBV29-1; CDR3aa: CSVGEGALNTEAFF
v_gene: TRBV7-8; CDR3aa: CASSMTGDDGEAFF
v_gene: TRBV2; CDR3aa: CASSATRWLSRDRGETQYF
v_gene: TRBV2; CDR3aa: CASIEYVLAFF
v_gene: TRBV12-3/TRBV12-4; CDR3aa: CASTGTGHNEQFF
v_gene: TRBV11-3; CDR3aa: CASSLTFTGELFF
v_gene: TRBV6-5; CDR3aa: CAGAAGNNSPLHF
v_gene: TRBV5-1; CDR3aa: CASSLEGTNQPQHF
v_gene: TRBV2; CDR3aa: CASSQDGGNSPLHF
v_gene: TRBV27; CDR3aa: CASSLEVAGAWRGEQFF
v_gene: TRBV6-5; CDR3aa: CASSLVPGKLYEQYF
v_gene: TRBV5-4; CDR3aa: CASSLAQGPYEQYF
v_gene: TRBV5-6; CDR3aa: CASTIGTVGNYGYTF
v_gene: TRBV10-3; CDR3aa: CAISESLASSYNEQFF
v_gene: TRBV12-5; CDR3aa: CASGRTTAISGNTIYF
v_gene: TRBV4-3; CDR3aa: CASSQGRWSSGNTIYF
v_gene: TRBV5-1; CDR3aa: CASGSNRGSTDTQYF
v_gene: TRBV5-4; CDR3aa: CASSLTGQLPSNSPLHF
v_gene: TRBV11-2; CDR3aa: CASSLNGMGNQPQHF
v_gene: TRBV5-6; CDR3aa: CASSLAGGPKGYEQYF
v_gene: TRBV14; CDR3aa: CASSLRETGELFF
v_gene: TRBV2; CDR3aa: CASSESQVSGANVLTF
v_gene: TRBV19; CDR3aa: CASSIRNRGSKDEQFF
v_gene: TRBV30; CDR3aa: CAWTFPGLISGNTIYF
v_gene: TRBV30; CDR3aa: CAWSVRGQGKDTQYF
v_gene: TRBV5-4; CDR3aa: CASSLVGGALKNIQYF
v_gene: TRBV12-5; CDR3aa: CASGLSNTEAFF
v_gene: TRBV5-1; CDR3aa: CASSSPDRSSYEQYF
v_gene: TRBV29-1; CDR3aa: CSVGTPNTEAFF
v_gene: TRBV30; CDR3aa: CAWSVMSWDRDEKLFF
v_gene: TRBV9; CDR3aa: CASSVEDHSGNTIYF
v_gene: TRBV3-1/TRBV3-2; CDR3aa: CASSQGDLGYGYTF
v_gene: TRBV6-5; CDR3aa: CASTPGRPPYEQYF
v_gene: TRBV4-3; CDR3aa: CASSQDITWGAEAFF